This T cell receptor (beta chain) was found in a study of T-cell memory formation after mild COVID-19. Study-level results: Pre-infection memory harbored some responding clones, suggesting cross-reactive memory joined. Clones that contracted from day 15 to 85 had balanced CD4/CD8; later expanders were CD4+ biased.

This clonotype was seen a few times. Its antigen is undetermined. The CDR3 sequence is 17 residues long. Between the trimmed V and J ends, which lost 0 bases and 0 bases, there was a span of 14 bases. CDR1 MNHEY and CDR2 SVGEGT come from the germline V gene. Employing constant-segment primers, 5'RACE generated TCR alpha and TCR beta cDNA libraries bearing sample barcodes and UMIs. TCRdb passed the 5' RACE reads through MiXCR, listing each CDR3 protein once. The table has roughly 150,000 distinct CDR3 sequences, 13% seen once. The sequence came from a man between 18 and 35 years old who had mild COVID-19 (a few samples of this study predate the infection). Cell type and time point are not known. The chain has TRBV6-2 or TRBV6-3 and TRBJ1-1; a possible D gene is TRBD1 (5 bases). Sample: PBMCs or a T cell subset sorted from them (not recorded which). DNA of the CDR3: TGTGCCAGCAGTTACTCGGGAGGGGCCCTGTTGAACACTGAAGCTTTCTTT. The encoded protein is CASSYSGGALLNTEAFF.